The clone carrying this T cell receptor (beta chain) has ten or more counts. The sample comes from a study of early T cells in non-severe SARS-CoV-2 infection. Individual cDNA molecules were tagged with unique molecular identifiers, the study reported. TCRdb independently ran MiXCR on the 5' RACE reads; one entry per CDR3 protein. The sample shows tens of thousands of distinct CDR3 sequences, 5.8% of them seen only once. Specimen: whole blood. The receptor's source is an adult who was a healthcare worker with PCR-confirmed SARS-CoV-2 infection or an uninfected control (not recorded which).

CDR3 amino acids: CASSLGIGGSTDTQYF. The DNA of the CDR3 is TGTGCCAGCAGCTTAGGTATCGGGGGGAGCACAGATACGCAGTATTTT. The rearrangement joins TRBV11-2 to TRBJ2-3; 7 nucleotides match TRBD2. Germline assignment: CDR1 SGHAT and CDR2 FQNNGV. The CDR3 is 16 residues long. V gave up 1 base and J gave up 0 bases; unmatched junction bases: 4.